Listed below are T cell receptor beta chains from one sample, sequenced in a study of T-cell memory formation after mild COVID-19. TCRdb recomputed calls from the 5' RACE reads with MiXCR, one row per CDR3 protein. The table lists 300,000 or so distinct CDR3 sequences, 15% to 20% of them singletons. The sequenced sample consisted of PBMCs or a T cell subset sorted from them (not recorded which). The receptors stem from a young man who had mild COVID-19 (a few samples of this study predate the infection). Cell type and time point are not known. Each CDR3 is given without its conserved first and last residue. A D gene is named only where the DNA matches it firmly. Clone size is shown for a subset of rows, as once, few, many or a class of expanded clone.

d_call: -
v_call: TRBV29-1
clone_size: -
cdr3_aa: SVVGLPPPFSGNTIY

d_call: TRBD2
v_call: TRBV9
clone_size: many
cdr3_aa: ASSFSGGATDTQY

d_call: -
v_call: TRBV18
clone_size: -
cdr3_aa: ASSPPTPSYGYT

d_call: TRBD2
v_call: TRBV7-6
clone_size: few
cdr3_aa: ASSPSGGAGFADTQY

d_call: TRBD1
v_call: TRBV5-6
clone_size: few
cdr3_aa: ASSFIVTGQGFDTQY

d_call: -
v_call: TRBV4-2
clone_size: many
cdr3_aa: ASSQAGGATDTQY

d_call: -
v_call: TRBV7-8
clone_size: -
cdr3_aa: ASRHRRGDYTEAF

d_call: TRBD1
v_call: TRBV6-5
clone_size: -
cdr3_aa: ASNDGQGYGYT

d_call: TRBD1
v_call: TRBV2
clone_size: many
cdr3_aa: ASKQGASPYEQY

d_call: -
v_call: TRBV18
clone_size: few
cdr3_aa: ASSRRVGETQY

d_call: -
v_call: TRBV4-2
clone_size: -
cdr3_aa: ASSQDFQQPQH

d_call: -
v_call: TRBV28
clone_size: few
cdr3_aa: ASSSRQDGYT

d_call: TRBD2
v_call: TRBV9
clone_size: -
cdr3_aa: ASSVPSGGAGDTQY

d_call: -
v_call: TRBV9
clone_size: few
cdr3_aa: ASSVTSNQPQH

d_call: -
v_call: TRBV18
clone_size: -
cdr3_aa: ASSPGGEGEAF

d_call: -
v_call: TRBV12-3/TRBV12-4
clone_size: many
cdr3_aa: ASSFDPPFEAF

d_call: -
v_call: TRBV10-3
clone_size: -
cdr3_aa: AIRAVGDTQY

d_call: -
v_call: TRBV12-3/TRBV12-4
clone_size: -
cdr3_aa: ASSFDLTGELF

d_call: -
v_call: TRBV6-2/TRBV6-3
clone_size: few
cdr3_aa: ASSYAGRRATEAF

d_call: -
v_call: TRBV19
clone_size: many
cdr3_aa: ASSSDAGKGHYEQF

d_call: -
v_call: TRBV6-6
clone_size: -
cdr3_aa: ASSEPGTSSGEQF

d_call: -
v_call: TRBV7-9
clone_size: -
cdr3_aa: ASSARDGYQETQY

d_call: -
v_call: TRBV6-2/TRBV6-3
clone_size: -
cdr3_aa: ASRIGWGDSGANVLT

d_call: -
v_call: TRBV28
clone_size: few
cdr3_aa: AIATSRTGITDTQY

d_call: -
v_call: TRBV14
clone_size: -
cdr3_aa: ASRTGTYNSPLH

d_call: TRBD1
v_call: TRBV12-5
clone_size: few
cdr3_aa: ASGLGQGGAF

d_call: -
v_call: TRBV5-1
clone_size: -
cdr3_aa: ASSFQGTDQPQH

d_call: -
v_call: TRBV12-3/TRBV12-4
clone_size: few
cdr3_aa: ASTPRASGKETQY

d_call: TRBD2
v_call: TRBV6-4
clone_size: -
cdr3_aa: ASSEAGGNNEQF

d_call: TRBD1
v_call: TRBV2
clone_size: -
cdr3_aa: ASSSPGTGVYEQY

d_call: -
v_call: TRBV12-3/TRBV12-4
clone_size: -
cdr3_aa: ASGPQGRVNTEAF

d_call: TRBD1
v_call: TRBV28
clone_size: -
cdr3_aa: ASSLWGQLPDTQY

d_call: -
v_call: TRBV5-1
clone_size: many
cdr3_aa: ASSLLVNEQF

d_call: -
v_call: TRBV7-2
clone_size: -
cdr3_aa: ASSLAFNGELF

d_call: -
v_call: TRBV7-3
clone_size: few
cdr3_aa: ASSSSREDTQY

d_call: TRBD1
v_call: TRBV27
clone_size: -
cdr3_aa: ASSLTGVGNTEAF

d_call: -
v_call: TRBV10-3
clone_size: few
cdr3_aa: AISESWEGSPLH

d_call: -
v_call: TRBV9
clone_size: -
cdr3_aa: ASSVDEGDTQY

d_call: -
v_call: TRBV28
clone_size: few
cdr3_aa: ASRETQGQAF